This T cell receptor (beta chain) appears in the sequencing data of a study of cytomegalovirus exposure and HLA in healthy donors. Findings of the study overall: With high specificity and sensitivity, the classifier reportedly diagnosed cytomegalovirus status. Most TCRs appeared rarely, but some public TCRs recurred in many donors. Clusters of TCRs from the first cohort tended to co-occur in the 120 validation repertoires (as a later analysis found).

Germline CDR1 is SGDLS and CDR2 is YYNGEE. This CDR3 region has 14 residues. Trimming shortened V by 4 bases and J by 5 bases, and 14 bases separated the two germline ends. With respect to this clone: Its antigen is not known.

The protocol was immunoSEQ multiplex PCR, while the TCRdb copy is restricted to in-frame clones and leaves out a portion. The repertoire includes over 130,000 clones, more than 75% of them detected once, and less than 9% sits in the top ten. The chain links TRBV9 to TRBJ2-3, with D possibly matching TRBD2 (6 bases). Sequencing was performed on PBMCs. The origin of this receptor is a man aged 18 to 29 in good health and CMV-seropositive. The CDR3 DNA sequence: TGTGCCAGCAGCCTTGGGACTTCTTTAGATACGCAGTATTTT. This gives the protein CASSLGTSLDTQYF.